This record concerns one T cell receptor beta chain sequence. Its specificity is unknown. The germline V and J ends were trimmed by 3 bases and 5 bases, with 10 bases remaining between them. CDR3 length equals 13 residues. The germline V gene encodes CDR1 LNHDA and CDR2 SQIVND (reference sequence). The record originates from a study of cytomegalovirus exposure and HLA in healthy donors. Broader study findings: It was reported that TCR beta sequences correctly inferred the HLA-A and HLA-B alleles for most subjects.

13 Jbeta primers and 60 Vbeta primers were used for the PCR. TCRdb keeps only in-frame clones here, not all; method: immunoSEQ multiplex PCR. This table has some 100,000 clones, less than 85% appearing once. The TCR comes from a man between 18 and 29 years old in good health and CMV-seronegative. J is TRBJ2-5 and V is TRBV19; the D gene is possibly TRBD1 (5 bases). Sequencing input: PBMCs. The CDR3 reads CASSIPGRETQYF. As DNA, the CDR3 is TGTGCCAGTAGTATTCCAGGGCGCGAGACCCAGTACTTC.